This T cell receptor beta chain was sequenced in a study of early T cells in non-severe SARS-CoV-2 infection. Study context: From unsorted whole blood, bulk RNA was sequenced, and the chains remained unpaired.

Ten or more counts support this clonotype. The antigen is undetermined. cDNA molecules, individually, were tagged with unique molecular identifiers. Each CDR3 protein gets one entry after TCRdb re-called the 5' RACE reads with MiXCR. The repertoire holds 69,000 or so distinct CDR3 sequences, with about 9% as singletons. Study outcomes and limitations: Private and CD4 specificities were missed by VDJdb matching, which favored anti-spike CD8 responses.

The J segment lost 5 bases and the V segment lost 2 bases, leaving 6 bases of the junction unmatched. Germline V lookup: CDR1 KGHSH, CDR2 LQKENI. This CDR3 contains 17 residues. This sequence originates from an adult who was a healthcare worker with PCR-confirmed SARS-CoV-2 infection or an uninfected control (not recorded which). This sequence joins TRBV18 and TRBJ2-1; 13 bases align to TRBD2. Sequencing was carried out using whole blood. CDR3 region: CASSPRTSGGIDNEQFF. CDR3 sequence (DNA): TGTGCCAGCTCACCAAGGACTAGCGGGGGAATTGACAATGAGCAGTTCTTC.